This T cell receptor beta chain comes out of a study of control samples from healthy donors and cancer patients. TCRdb's copy holds only in-frame clones and misses some; the assay was immunoSEQ multiplex PCR. The repertoire consists of approximately 110,000 clones, with more than 85% occurring once and the leading ten covering approximately 8%. Germline assignment: CDR1 SGHNT and CDR2 YYREEE (reference sequence). This CDR3 has 15 residues. The V end was cut by 2 bases, the J end by 0 bases, with 10 bases between. The TCR originated in a woman between 18 and 29 years old in good health. The chain uses TRBV5-4 and TRBJ2-3, with D possibly TRBD1 on 6 matching bases. Input material: blood. CDR3: CASSLQGFSTDTQYF. DNA for the CDR3: TGTGCCAGCAGCTTACAGGGTTTTAGCACAGATACGCAGTATTTT.